Listed here is a single T cell receptor (beta chain). Its target is unknown. CDR1 and CDR2 from the germline V gene are SGHDT and YYEEEE. The CDR3 length is 16 residues. V was trimmed by 4 bases and J by 0 bases, leaving 14 bases between them. These data are taken from a study of cytomegalovirus exposure and HLA in healthy donors. This PCR relied on a set of 60 Vbeta primers and 13 Jbeta primers. Repertoires were generated with immunoSEQ multiplex PCR, while TCRdb's copy carries only in-frame clones and drops some. This table has 120,000 or so clones, about three quarters appearing once. Overall study findings and caveats: Most TCRs appeared rarely, but some public TCRs recurred in many donors. Later analysis associated a missense DCLRE1C variant with TCR beta V- and J-gene trimming.

This sequence was found in a man aged 25-45 years in good health and CMV-seronegative. What was sequenced was PBMCs. The chain links TRBV5-6 to TRBJ1-5; tentatively, D is TRBD1 (6 bases). CDR3 residues: CASSRMDRNSNQPQHF. Written as DNA, the CDR3 is TGTGCCAGCAGCCGGATGGACAGAAATAGCAATCAGCCCCAGCATTTT.